These 30 T cell receptor beta chains came from one sample sequenced in a study of early T cells in non-severe SARS-CoV-2 infection. TCRdb reprocessed the 5' RACE reads with MiXCR, giving one entry per CDR3 protein. The data hold 35,000 to 50,000 distinct CDR3 sequences, with 4.5% to 7% observed a single time. Material: whole blood, obtained at baseline. All receptors derive from an adult who was a healthcare worker with PCR-confirmed SARS-CoV-2 infection or an uninfected control (not recorded which).

This clonotype came up many times. The J gene is TRBJ1-2, the V gene TRBV29-1; 7 positions agree with TRBD1. The CDR3 has 13 amino acids. V lost 1 base to trimming and J lost 6 bases; unmatched junction nucleotides: 5. Looked up from germline, CDR1 is SQVTM and CDR2 is ANQGSEA. The CDR3 loop reads CSVEGTGWDGYTF. DNA for the CDR3: TGCAGCGTTGAAGGGACAGGATGGGATGGCTACACCTTC.

The chain has TRBV4-1 and TRBJ1-1; 9 bases are shared with TRBD1. The CDR3 covers 14 residues. The junction had 7 bases not matched to a gene; V was cut back by 6 bases and J by 5 bases. Germline loops: CDR1 MGHRA, CDR2 YSYEKL. Written as DNA, the CDR3 is TGCGCCAGCAGTCTACAGGGGGCAAGTACTGAAGCTTTCTTT. It yields the protein CASSLQGASTEAFF.

The chain carries TRBV3-1 and TRBJ2-2; no clear D. Trimming pared 1 base from V and 4 bases from J, leaving 7 bases between. This CDR3 has 14 amino acids. Germline CDR1 and CDR2: LGHDT and YNNKEL (reference sequence). CDR3 sequence reads: CASSQGYGTGELFF. CDR3 in DNA: TGTGCCAGCAGCCAAGGTTATGGCACCGGGGAGCTGTTTTTT.

This clonotype was found many times. The chain employs TRBV12-3 or TRBV12-4 and TRBJ1-4; 8 bases line up with TRBD1. The CDR3 covers 16 residues. V gave up 3 bases and J gave up 5 bases; unmatched junction bases: 8. The CDR3 region is CASSFTDDRGNEKLFF. CDR3 DNA: TGTGCCAGCAGTTTTACTGACGACAGGGGAAATGAAAAACTGTTTTTT.

This clonotype showed up many times. V usage is TRBV12-3 or TRBV12-4 and J usage is TRBJ2-7; D is undetermined. This CDR3 contains 17 residues. The V and J ends lost 3 bases and 0 bases respectively, with 18 bases between them. CDR3 residues: CASSLYGDPRRSYEQYF. The DNA of the CDR3 is TGTGCCAGCAGTTTGTATGGCGACCCCCGGCGCTCCTACGAGCAGTACTTC.

This clonotype was seen repeatedly, ten times or more. DNA for the CDR3: TGTGCCAGCAGTTCCCACGGGCAGGGTGTGGAAAAACTGTTTTTT. The encoded protein is CASSSHGQGVEKLFF. The chain combines TRBV12-3 or TRBV12-4 with TRBJ1-4, with D possibly being TRBD1 (5 bases). The V end lost 4 bases, the J end lost 8 bases, and 17 bases lay between the germline ends. This CDR3 is 15 amino acids long.

This clonotype was seen at least ten times. V is TRBV3-1 and J is TRBJ1-2; no firm D call. Germline CDR1 reads LGHDT; CDR2 reads YNNKEL (reference sequence). The V and J ends lost 0 bases and 4 bases respectively, with 9 bases between them. The CDR3 covers 14 residues. CDR3 loop: CASSQDNVVYGYTF. The CDR3, as DNA: TGTGCCAGCAGCCAAGATAATGTAGTCTATGGCTACACCTTC.

Ten or more counts support this clonotype. The chain couples TRBV7-4 to TRBJ1-3; D unclear. The V end lost 6 bases, the J end lost 5 bases, and 8 bases lay between the germline ends. The V gene's germline CDR1 is SGHVT and CDR2 SQSDAQ. This CDR3 has 12 amino acids. The DNA of the CDR3 is TGTGCCAGCAGTCTTGGCCGAAACACCATATATTTT. Its translation: CASSLGRNTIYF.

This clonotype appeared many times. This chain links TRBV4-2 with TRBJ1-5; no definite D call. The length of the CDR3 is 16 residues. Trimming removed 0 bases at V and 1 base at J, with 10 bases between. From germline, CDR1 is LGHNA and CDR2 YNFKEQ. CDR3 loop: CASSQDIWVSNQPQHF. The CDR3 DNA follows: TGTGCCAGCAGCCAAGATATCTGGGTGAGCAATCAGCCCCAGCATTTT.

The table lists this clonotype with a few counts. V is TRBV5-1 and J is TRBJ2-2; D gene ambiguous. Germline V gene data show CDR1 as SGHRS and CDR2 as YFSETQ. Between the trimmed V and J ends, which lost 2 bases and 5 bases, there was a span of 10 bases. The CDR3 contains 14 residues. The CDR3 sequence: CASSLLTSTGELFF. CDR3 nucleotides: TGCGCCAGCAGCTTACTGACTTCTACCGGGGAGCTGTTTTTT.

This clonotype has a handful of counts. V usage is TRBV7-6 and J usage is TRBJ2-2; D possibly corresponds to TRBD1 (6 bases). Trimming took 5 bases from V and 2 from J, leaving 9 bases between them. The CDR3 has 14 amino acids. Germline V CDR1 and CDR2: SGHVS, FNYEAQ. The CDR3 DNA reads as TGTGCCAGCAGCCCACAGGGAAACACCGGGGAGCTGTTTTTT. Translating gives CASSPQGNTGELFF.

This clonotype was recorded many times. This sequence joins TRBV24-1 and TRBJ2-4; possibly TRBD2 for D (6 bases). This CDR3 region has 17 residues. Trimming stripped 5 bases from V and 9 bases from J, with 25 bases between. In germline, CDR1 is KGHDR, CDR2 SFDVKD. CDR3 residues: CATSAPGEYGGVGIQYF. CDR3 sequence (DNA): TGTGCCACCAGTGCCCCCGGGGAGTACGGGGGAGTTGGCATTCAGTACTTC.

There are many counts of this clonotype. The rearrangement joins TRBV3-1 to TRBJ1-2; unclear D gene. V lost 3 bases, J lost 4 bases, and 12 bases lay in between. Germline CDR1 LGHDT, CDR2 YNNKEL (reference sequence). The CDR3 is 14 amino acids. CDR3 nucleotides: TGTGCCAGCAGCCAGGGCCAGAAGAGCTATGGCTACACCTTC. It specifies CASSQGQKSYGYTF.

This chain joins TRBV29-1 and TRBJ1-1; no definite D call. The V end lost 6 bases, the J end lost 10 bases, and 12 bases lay between the germline ends. Germline V gene lookup returns CDR1 SQVTM and CDR2 ANQGSEA. The CDR3 has 10 amino acids. CDR3 amino acids: CSVDRLGAFF. CDR3 nucleotides: TGCAGCGTGGACCGATTGGGAGCTTTCTTT.

This clonotype came up many times. The rearrangement joins TRBV19 to TRBJ2-7; D uncertain. The V end lost 3 bases, the J end lost 2 bases, and 11 bases lay between the germline ends. The CDR3 runs 14 residues. CDR1 LNHDA and CDR2 SQIVND come from the germline V gene (reference sequence). The CDR3 bases are TGTGCCAGTAGTATCCACATACGAACCTACGAGCAGTACTTC. It codes for CASSIHIRTYEQYF.

There are many counts of this clonotype. This chain connects TRBV28 to TRBJ2-1; no reliable D call. Germline CDR1 reads MDHEN; CDR2 reads SYDVKM. There are 13 residues in the CDR3. Trimming removed 6 bases at V and 0 bases at J, with 6 bases between. The CDR3 region has the DNA TGTGCCAGCAGCCATTCCTCCTACAATGAGCAGTTCTTC. It specifies CASSHSSYNEQFF.

This clonotype was counted at least ten times. This sequence joins TRBV4-3 and TRBJ1-4; D unclear. Trimming removed 4 bases from V and 2 bases from J, with 8 bases in between. CDR3 length: 14 residues. Germline CDR1 is LGHNA and CDR2 is YSLEER. CDR3 DNA sequence: TGCGCCAGCAGCCTTCAGGTGACTAATGAAAAACTGTTTTTT. Translating it yields CASSLQVTNEKLFF.

This clonotype was recorded many times. V gene TRBV29-1 combines with J gene TRBJ1-1; D remains unclear. The CDR3 runs to 13 residues. Between the trimmed V and J ends, which lost 2 bases and 3 bases, there was a span of 10 bases. Germline V gives CDR1 SQVTM, CDR2 ANQGSEA. The DNA of the CDR3 is TGCAGCGTTGAAACTCTTGGGGACACTGAAGCTTTCTTT. Amino acids: CSVETLGDTEAFF.

This clonotype has a count of ten or more. The rearrangement links TRBV10-3 to TRBJ1-2; D might be TRBD1 (6 bases). The germline gives CDR1 ENHRY, CDR2 SYGVKD. V lost 4 bases and J 2 bases, leaving 14 bases between the germline ends. The CDR3 is 15 residues long. CDR3 in amino acids: CAISVASRGNYGYTF. The CDR3, as DNA: TGTGCCATCAGTGTCGCTTCCAGGGGAAACTATGGCTACACCTTC.

This clonotype was picked up many times. The rearrangement joins TRBV27 to TRBJ1-6; D is unresolved. V was clipped by 3 bases and J by 8 bases, with 11 bases between them. This CDR3 has 14 residues. Germline assignment: CDR1 MNHEY and CDR2 SMNVEV (reference sequence). The CDR3 DNA sequence: TGTGCCAGCAGTTTCAAGGAGACTGATTCACCCCTCCACTTT. Protein: CASSFKETDSPLHF.

This clonotype came up many times. This sequence joins TRBV7-9 and TRBJ1-6; 8 nucleotides agree with TRBD1. V gave up 5 bases and J gave up 6 bases; unmatched junction bases: 6. The CDR3 has 15 residues. Germline loops: CDR1 SEHNR, CDR2 FQNEAQ (reference sequence). This CDR3 is CASSEGDRSNSPLHF. CDR3 DNA sequence: TGTGCCAGCAGCGAGGGGGACAGGAGTAATTCACCCCTCCACTTT.

This clonotype was seen repeatedly, ten times or more. This rearrangement joins TRBV19 to TRBJ2-1, with 9 nucleotides matching TRBD2. The ends lost 8 bases at V and 6 bases at J; junction bases unmatched: 5. The CDR3 length is 13 residues. CDR1 and CDR2 (germline): LNHDA, SQIVND (reference sequence). The CDR3 DNA sequence: TGTGCCAGTCAAGTGCGGGGGGGCAATGAGCAGTTCTTC. It specifies CASQVRGGNEQFF.

The chain joins TRBV25-1 to TRBJ2-3; TRBD1 might be the D (5 bases). This CDR3 comprises 14 residues. Germline CDR1 and CDR2: MGHDK and SYGVNS. V lost 6 bases and J 3 bases, leaving 13 bases between the germline ends. The CDR3 sequence is CASSPRTSTDTQYF. The CDR3 coding sequence is TGTGCCAGCAGCCCTCGGACATCTACAGATACGCAGTATTTT.

This clonotype was seen ten or more times. The V and J genes are TRBV12-2 and TRBJ1-4. TRBV12-2 is a documented pseudogene. The CDR3 is 14 amino acids. As DNA, the CDR3 is TGTGCAAGTCGCTTAGTTGGCGTGGAAGAAAAACTGTTTTTT. Translation: CASRLVGVEEKLFF.

CDR3 sequence (DNA): TGCAGTGCTAGAGATCTTGCTAGCGGGAGGGCCCTCGGTGTGAATGAGCAGTTCTTC. It translates to CSARDLASGRALGVNEQFF. This chain uses TRBV20-1 with TRBJ2-1; 12 bases map to TRBD2. CDR3 length equals 19 residues. CDR1 is DFQATT and CDR2 is SNEGSKA in the germline V gene (reference sequence). Germline trimming cut 0 bases from V and 7 bases from J; bases unmatched to any gene: 16.

At least ten counts were recorded for this clonotype. The CDR3 nucleotides read TGCAGCGTTGGCGACTCCGGGGGCGTTAATGAAAAACTGTTTTTT. As protein: CSVGDSGGVNEKLFF. V is TRBV29-1 and J is TRBJ1-4; the D gene is possibly TRBD1 (6 bases). CDR3 length: 15 residues. From germline, CDR1 is SQVTM and CDR2 ANQGSEA. V was cut by 4 bases and J by 4 bases, with 16 bases left in between.

At least ten counts were recorded for this clonotype. This chain uses TRBV6-2 or TRBV6-3 with TRBJ1-1, with 7 bases lining up with TRBD1. The trim removed 2 bases at V and 1 base at J, leaving 4 bases unmatched. The germline CDR1 and CDR2 sequences are MNHEY and SVGEGT. This CDR3 region has 15 residues. In nucleotides, the CDR3 is TGTGCCAGCAGTTACCCGAGACAGGGGAACACTGAAGCTTTCTTT. Amino acids: CASSYPRQGNTEAFF.

This clonotype was seen repeatedly, ten times or more. The chain has TRBV14 and TRBJ1-6; D is uncertain. The CDR3 covers 13 residues. From germline, CDR1 is SGHDN and CDR2 FVKESK. Deletions cut 3 bases from V and 10 bases from J, with 10 bases between. CDR3 DNA sequence: TGTGCCAGCAGCCAGTCGGTAGGGTCACCCCTCCACTTT. Protein: CASSQSVGSPLHF.

This clonotype was detected ten times or more. J is TRBJ2-3 and V is TRBV6-6; no definite D call. The V end lost 0 bases, the J end lost 4 bases, and 20 bases lay between the germline ends. This CDR3 contains 18 residues. CDR1 MNHNY and CDR2 SVGAGI come from the germline V gene (reference sequence). CDR3 protein: CASSYSLRRTMTPDTQYF. For the CDR3, the DNA is TGTGCCAGCAGTTACTCCTTGCGCAGAACAATGACCCCAGATACGCAGTATTTT.

This clonotype was counted at least ten times. The chain links TRBV5-1 to TRBJ1-2; TRBD1 agrees at 8 bases. Germline trimming cut 8 bases from V and 1 base from J; bases unmatched to any gene: 7. The CDR3 is 14 amino acids. From germline, CDR1 is SGHRS and CDR2 YFSETQ. CDR3 region: CASGTGQDNYGYTF. CDR3 coding DNA: TGCGCCAGTGGGACGGGACAGGATAACTATGGCTACACCTTC.